The clone carrying this TCR beta chain was observed a single time. Source study methods: Amplification with reference gene primers provided the estimates of nucleated cell counts. Assay: immunoSEQ multiplex PCR; the TCRdb copy retains only in-frame clones and omits some. The V and J calls and clone size come from that table; D and trimming were worked out from the DNA. The data contain about 670,000 clones, 80% to 90% of them singletons. The data were obtained in a study of blood T cell repertoires in COVID-19. Study as a whole: Collection of acute and convalescent COVID-19 samples took place in the United States, Italy and Spain. From T cells, B-cell-depleted T cells, or PBMCs came the material, which was cDNA or gDNA.

The CDR3 consists of 16 residues. V lost 4 bases and J lost 4; bases outside the gene matches: 9. Looked up from germline, CDR1 is ENHRY and CDR2 is SYGVKD. The sequence was obtained from a young woman with acute or convalescent COVID-19. This chain joins TRBV10-3 and TRBJ2-5, with 10 nucleotides matching TRBD1. The source material was peripheral blood. Written as DNA, the CDR3 is TGTGCCATCAGTGTCGGACAGGGGGGTTCTCGAGAGACCCAGTACTTC. This codes for CAISVGQGGSRETQYF.